This entry features one T cell receptor beta chain sequence. These data are taken from a study of blood T cell repertoires in COVID-19. Repertoires were generated with immunoSEQ multiplex PCR, while TCRdb's copy carries only in-frame clones and drops some. The sample shows 220,000 or so clones, roughly 80% of them seen only once. The CDR3 is 14 residues long. Germline loops: CDR1 MNHNY, CDR2 SVGAGI (reference sequence). Trimming shortened V by 6 bases and J by 2 bases, and 11 bases separated the two germline ends. This sequence joins TRBV6-6 and TRBJ1-5; D not resolved. The receptor was isolated from a woman aged 40 to 55 with acute COVID-19. The material sequenced was PBMCs or T cells enriched from blood (not recorded which). As DNA, the CDR3 is TGTGCCAGCAGCCCAGACAAGGGCAATCAGCCCCAGCATTTT. Translated, it gives CASSPDKGNQPQHF.